A single sample is the source of the 18 T cell receptor beta chains below, sequenced in a study of shared clonotypes between healthy human individuals. Sequencing used immunoSEQ multiplex PCR; TCRdb keeps in-frame clones, though not all of them. The profile shows just over 2,000,000 clones, over 85% of them singletons. Material for sequencing was naive CD4+ T cells sorted from blood. Subset specified: CD45RA+ positively selected. The receptor source for this set is a man aged 18 to 29 in good health.

This chain connects TRBV7-9 to TRBJ1-2, with 8 positions matching TRBD1. CDR1 is SEHNR and CDR2 is FQNEAQ in the germline V gene (reference sequence). J lost 4 bases, V lost 3 bases, and 10 bases had no gene match. The CDR3 has 16 residues. CDR3: CASSFRGQGRSYGYTF. The CDR3 bases are TGTGCCAGCAGCTTTCGCGGACAGGGAAGGTCCTATGGCTACACCTTC.

The chain recombines TRBV7-8 with TRBJ2-7; D possibly corresponds to TRBD2 (6 bases). In germline, CDR1 is SGHVS, CDR2 FQNEAQ. V lost 5 bases and J 5 bases, leaving 16 bases between the germline ends. The CDR3 contains 14 residues. The DNA for the CDR3 is TGTGCCAGCAGCCCCCGGGCGGGGCGGGACGAGCAGTACTTC. As protein: CASSPRAGRDEQYF.

The CDR3: CASSVGAVRGAFF. DNA of the CDR3: TGTGCCAGCAGCGTAGGGGCGGTAAGGGGAGCTTTCTTT. The V call is TRBV11-2, the J call TRBJ1-1, with D perhaps TRBD1 (5 bases). The CDR3 loop spans 13 amino acids. Germline V gene lookup returns CDR1 SGHAT and CDR2 FQNNGV. The V gene lost 5 bases and the J gene lost 10 bases, with 17 bases spanning the gap.

The chain uses TRBV9 and TRBJ1-1, with 9 bases identical to TRBD1. The junction had 6 bases not matched to a gene; V was cut back by 4 bases and J by 5 bases. This CDR3 has 14 amino acids. Germline CDR1 SGDLS, CDR2 YYNGEE. This chain's CDR3 is CASSLSTGGTEAFF. CDR3 nucleotide sequence: TGTGCCAGCAGCCTCTCGACAGGGGGGACTGAAGCTTTCTTT.

V gene TRBV11-3 combines with J gene TRBJ2-1, with 10 positions matching TRBD1. The V gene's germline CDR1 is SGHNT and CDR2 YENEEA. V lost 5 bases to trimming and J lost 7 bases; unmatched junction nucleotides: 8. This CDR3 comprises 15 residues. CDR3 protein: CASSQRQGAYNEQFF. The CDR3 DNA follows: TGTGCCAGCAGCCAACGACAGGGGGCGTATAATGAGCAGTTCTTC.

J is TRBJ2-2 and V is TRBV7-3, with TRBD2 as a possible D gene (6 bases). This CDR3 comprises 17 residues. Trimming cost V 3 bases and J 3 bases, with 17 bases left between them. The germline V gene encodes CDR1 SGHTA and CDR2 FQGTGA. CDR3 DNA: TGTGCCAGCAGCTTGGCCCACGCGCGGGATTACACCGGGGAGCTGTTTTTT. Protein sequence: CASSLAHARDYTGELFF.

The chain is built from TRBV9 and TRBJ2-7; D unresolved. Deletions cut 0 bases from V and 2 bases from J, with 9 bases between. The CDR3 is 14 residues long. The germline CDR1 and CDR2 sequences are SGDLS and YYNGEE. Here the CDR3 reads CASSVVADTYEQYF. In DNA form, the CDR3 reads TGTGCCAGCAGCGTAGTGGCAGACACCTACGAGCAGTACTTC. Full variable domain (remainder filled in from reference TRBV9 and TRBJ2-7): DSGVTQTPKHLITATGQRVTLRCSPRSGDLSVYWYQQSLDQGLQFLIQYYNGEERAKGNILERFSAQQFPDLHSELNLSSLELGDSALYFCASSVVADTYEQYFGPGTRLTVT.

Regarding this clone: Other DNA sequences from this sample encode an identical CDR3 as well. The CDR3 nucleotides are TGTGCCAGTTCCCCGACAGGGAGCAATCAGCCCCAGCATTTT. Translating gives CASSPTGSNQPQHF. V gene TRBV19 combines with J gene TRBJ1-5; 7 nucleotides agree with TRBD1. Unmatched junction bases numbered 5, after V lost 8 bases and J lost 1 base. The germline V gene has CDR1 LNHDA and CDR2 SQIVND (reference sequence). This CDR3 has 14 amino acids.

The chain joins TRBV27 to TRBJ1-6; 7 nucleotides line up with TRBD1. CDR3 size: 14 residues. Looked up from germline, CDR1 is MNHEY and CDR2 is SMNVEV (reference sequence). After removal of 10 bases from V and 4 bases from J, the junction contained 7 bases not matched to a gene. The CDR3 bases are TGTGCCATCCGACAGGGATCGTATAATTCACCCCTCCACTTT. Translation gives CAIRQGSYNSPLHF.

CDR3 nucleotide sequence: TGTGCCAGCAGTTTAGTGTGGGGTAGCGGGCATTACGAGCAGTACTTC. Encoded protein: CASSLVWGSGHYEQYF. The gene calls are TRBV28 and TRBJ2-7; TRBD2 matches at 7 bases. V lost 2 bases, J lost 4 bases, and 11 bases stayed unmatched. Germline CDR1 MDHEN, CDR2 SYDVKM. The CDR3 has 16 amino acids.

The chain uses TRBV7-8 and TRBJ2-7, with 15 bases lining up with TRBD2. V was clipped by 1 base and J by 1 base; unmatched bases: 5. The V gene's germline CDR1 is SGHVS and CDR2 FQNEAQ. The CDR3 extends over 18 amino acids. CDR3 sequence reads: CASSLGTSGGASSYEQYF. DNA for the CDR3: TGTGCCAGCAGCTTAGGGACTAGCGGGGGGGCTTCTTCCTACGAGCAGTACTTC. The variable domain in full, completed from reference TRBV7-8 and TRBJ2-7, reads GAGVSQSPRYKVAKRGQDVALRCDPISGHVSLFWYQQALGQGPEFLTYFQNEAQLDKSGLPSDRFFAERPEGSVSTLKIQRTQQEDSAVYLCASSLGTSGGASSYEQYFGPGTRLTVT.

This clone has just one count. This chain links TRBV6-5 with TRBJ2-7; 7 bases are shared with TRBD2. The V gene's germline CDR1 is MNHEY and CDR2 SVGAGI. Germline trimming cut 5 bases from V and 5 bases from J; bases unmatched to any gene: 12. The CDR3 extends over 15 amino acids. The CDR3: CASSPPRTRGHEQYF. CDR3 DNA: TGTGCCAGCAGTCCCCCCCGGACTAGAGGCCACGAGCAGTACTTC.

The rearrangement uses TRBV28 and TRBJ2-7; TRBD2 aligns across 9 bases. This CDR3 contains 15 residues. The germline CDR1 and CDR2 sequences are MDHEN and SYDVKM. The trim removed 5 bases at V and 3 bases at J, leaving 8 bases unmatched. CDR3 DNA sequence: TGTGCCAGCAGTGTAGCGGGAGTACCCTTCTACGAGCAGTACTTC. The encoded protein is CASSVAGVPFYEQYF.

The count of this clone is one. This chain links TRBV10-2 with TRBJ2-2; tentatively, D is TRBD2 (6 bases). The CDR3 sequence is 16 residues long. The V end was cut by 0 bases, the J end by 3 bases, with 11 bases between. The V gene's germline CDR1 is WSHSY and CDR2 SAAADI. CDR3: CASSESRGVHTGELFF. In nucleotides, the CDR3 is TGCGCCAGCAGTGAGTCGCGGGGCGTACACACCGGGGAGCTGTTTTTT.

This chain connects TRBV4-1 to TRBJ2-7; 8 nucleotides line up with TRBD1. Looked up from germline, CDR1 is MGHRA and CDR2 is YSYEKL. The CDR3 contains 16 residues. Trimming at V came to 0 bases and at J to 4 bases, leaving 8 bases not matched to a gene. The CDR3 loop reads CASSQDFGQGPYEQYF. The CDR3 bases are TGCGCCAGCAGCCAAGATTTCGGACAGGGACCTTACGAGCAGTACTTC.

The chain combines TRBV10-1 with TRBJ2-3, with D tentatively TRBD1 (5 bases). V was shortened by 0 bases and J by 4 bases, with 14 bases between the two germline ends. In germline, CDR1 is WNHNN, CDR2 SYGVQD (reference sequence). CDR3 length: 16 residues. CDR3 DNA: TGCGCCAGCAGTGAGTCGGGGCGGAGCGCCGCAGATACGCAGTATTTT. It is translated as CASSESGRSAADTQYF.

This clone was seen a single time. Compared with germline, one end of the junction differs, possibly owing to a read error. V usage is TRBV7-3 and J usage is TRBJ2-7; 9 bases match TRBD1. The CDR3 is made up of 15 amino acids. From germline, CDR1 is SGHTA and CDR2 FQGTGA. Here the CDR3 DNA reads TGTGCCAGCAGCTTAACGGGACAGGGCTCCGAGGAGCGGTACTTC. It codes for CASSLTGQGSEERYF.

This chain links TRBV7-9 with TRBJ2-6; D is undetermined. V was pared by 7 bases and J by 0 bases, with 10 bases between. In germline, CDR1 is SEHNR, CDR2 FQNEAQ (reference sequence). The CDR3 runs 15 residues. As DNA, the CDR3 is TGTGCCAGCACCCCCGGTTCCTCTGGGGCCAACGTCCTGACTTTC. Translated: CASTPGSSGANVLTF.